What follows are 15 T cell receptor beta chains derived from one specimen sequenced in a study of PD-1 blockade in classical Hodgkin lymphoma. All patients relapsed after autologous stem cell transplantation, and brentuximab vedotin exposure varied. Here immunoSEQ multiplex PCR was the method, and the copy in TCRdb shows in-frame clones only, minus some. The data contain fewer than 25,000 clones, around 80% of them singletons. The sequences come from peripheral blood mononuclear cells (PBMCs), collected before the second cycle of nivolumab. Receptors were obtained from a human donor with classical Hodgkin lymphoma.

This chain joins TRBV30 and TRBJ1-5; D is unclear. Trimming removed 2 bases from V and 7 bases from J, with 15 bases in between. The CDR3 totals 14 residues. Germline loops: CDR1 GTSNPN, CDR2 SVGIG (reference sequence). As DNA, the CDR3 is TGTGCCTGGAGTTTGGCGGGCGTCGGGCAGCCCCAGCATTTT. Its protein is CAWSLAGVGQPQHF.

V gene TRBV27 combines with J gene TRBJ2-1; TRBD2 aligns across 7 bases. The V and J ends lost 3 bases and 5 bases, in that order; junction bases with no gene match: 4. This CDR3 has 14 residues. CDR1 is MNHEY and CDR2 is SMNVEV in the germline V gene (reference sequence). The CDR3 nucleotides are TGTGCCAGCAGTTTCTCCCGGGGGGACAATGAGCAGTTCTTC. Translated, it gives CASSFSRGDNEQFF.

This clone was found a few times. The chain carries TRBV7-8 and TRBJ2-1; 7 positions match TRBD2. Germline assignment: CDR1 SGHVS and CDR2 FQNEAQ. Germline trimming cut 5 bases from V and 2 bases from J; bases unmatched to any gene: 12. This CDR3 comprises 17 residues. This CDR3 reads CASSRYGSGGAYNEQFF. CDR3 nucleotide sequence: TGTGCCAGCAGCCGATATGGGAGTGGGGGGGCCTACAATGAGCAGTTCTTC.

This clone has a handful of counts. The V call is TRBV6-1, the J call TRBJ1-6, with a weak D call TRBD1 (6 bases). With 0 bases removed from V and 14 bases from J, the gap between germline ends came to 17 bases. The CDR3 covers 15 residues. Germline CDR1 and CDR2: MNHNS and SASEGT. The CDR3, as DNA: TGTGCCAGCAGTGAAGCGACAGGTACCCTGTTCACCCTCCACTTT. This sequence encodes CASSEATGTLFTLHF.

This rearrangement joins TRBV28 to TRBJ1-3; D is unresolved. V was trimmed by 2 bases and J by 0 bases, leaving 5 bases between them. The CDR3 is 14 residues long. Germline loops: CDR1 MDHEN, CDR2 SYDVKM. CDR3 in amino acids: CASSLGFSGNTIYF. In DNA, the CDR3 is TGTGCCAGCAGTTTAGGGTTCTCTGGAAACACCATATATTTT.

The chain links TRBV4-3 to TRBJ2-7, with 9 bases identical to TRBD2. Unmatched junction bases numbered 7, after V lost 4 bases and J lost 3 bases. Germline CDR1 is LGHNA and CDR2 is YSLEER. The CDR3 is 15 amino acids. The CDR3 loop is CASSPIAGEYYEQYF. The CDR3, as DNA: TGCGCCAGCAGCCCGATAGCGGGGGAATACTACGAGCAGTACTTC.

The chain links TRBV11-2 to TRBJ1-6; D is ambiguous. This CDR3 contains 15 residues. Trimming pared 2 bases from V and 3 bases from J, leaving 8 bases between. Germline V gives CDR1 SGHAT, CDR2 FQNNGV. CDR3 sequence (DNA): TGTGCCAGCAGCTTATATGTAAACTATAATTCACCCCTCCACTTT. Translating gives CASSLYVNYNSPLHF.

This rearrangement joins TRBV30 to TRBJ2-2, with D possibly being TRBD2 (6 bases). The CDR3 contains 18 residues. Trimming pared 2 bases from V and 2 bases from J, leaving 21 bases between. Germline CDR1 GTSNPN, CDR2 SVGIG (reference sequence). The CDR3 bases are TGTGCCTGGAGTATCCGGGGGTTGGTCAGGGCAAACACCGGGGAGCTGTTTTTT. Protein: CAWSIRGLVRANTGELFF.

A few counts support this clone. The V call is TRBV7-9, the J call TRBJ1-6; TRBD1 aligns across 8 bases. The CDR3 runs 13 residues. Germline CDR1 SEHNR, CDR2 FQNEAQ (reference sequence). V lost 6 bases to trimming and J lost 11 bases; unmatched junction nucleotides: 6. The CDR3 region has the DNA TGTGCCAGCAGTTTACAGGGGGGAACACCCCTCCACTTT. Translation gives CASSLQGGTPLHF.

This chain links TRBV10-3 with TRBJ2-2, with 10 nucleotides matching TRBD2. This CDR3 has 17 amino acids. The junction had 8 bases not matched to a gene; V was cut back by 4 bases and J by 3 bases. Germline CDR1 and CDR2: ENHRY and SYGVKD. CDR3 region: CAISVRAGGPDTGELFF. CDR3 coding DNA: TGTGCCATCAGTGTTCGAGCGGGGGGGCCGGACACCGGGGAGCTGTTTTTT.

CDR3 DNA sequence: TGCGCCAGCAGGCGGGACAGGCCAGCGGATGAGCAGTTCTTC. It translates to CASRRDRPADEQFF. The chain combines TRBV5-1 with TRBJ2-1; TRBD1 matches 8 bases. Germline V gives CDR1 SGHRS, CDR2 YFSETQ. The CDR3 consists of 14 residues. With 5 bases clipped from V and 8 bases from J, the junction kept 9 bases outside the gene matches.

The chain employs TRBV5-6 and TRBJ1-1; possibly TRBD1 for D (5 bases). Deletions cut 0 bases from V and 3 bases from J, with 9 bases between. CDR1 SGHDT and CDR2 YYEEEE come from the germline V gene. CDR3 length: 14 residues. Here the CDR3 DNA reads TGTGCCAGCAGCTTGGACAGGTTGGACACTGAAGCTTTCTTT. Encoded protein: CASSLDRLDTEAFF.

This chain uses TRBV7-2 with TRBJ2-7; D is unclear. The ends were cut back, 4 bases at V and 2 bases at J, with 9 bases in the middle. CDR3 length: 13 amino acids. Germline values: CDR1 SGHTA, CDR2 FQGNSA. Written as DNA, the CDR3 is TGTGCCAGCAGCTCCCGAGCTCCCTACGAGCAGTACTTC. It translates to CASSSRAPYEQYF.

In DNA, the CDR3 is TGTGCCAGCAGCATTGGGACAGGGCCCGAGCAGTACTTC. Amino acid sequence: CASSIGTGPEQYF. The V gene is TRBV7-8, the J gene TRBJ2-7, with 9 bases identical to TRBD1. This CDR3 contains 13 residues. Germline lookup yields CDR1 SGHVS and CDR2 FQNEAQ. V was pared by 5 bases and J by 6 bases, with 5 bases of the junction left unmatched.

The rearrangement joins TRBV6-4 to TRBJ2-3, with D unclear. Germline CDR1 reads MRHNA; CDR2 reads SNTAGT. V lost 6 bases, J lost 5 bases, and 12 bases lay in between. This CDR3 comprises 13 residues. The CDR3: CASSADPQDTQYF. The DNA of the CDR3 is TGTGCCAGCAGCGCAGACCCCCAAGATACGCAGTATTTT.